The 20 T cell receptor beta chains below come from one sample, sequenced in a study of blood T cell repertoires in COVID-19 (dated by TCRdb to the early 2020s). Library preparation used the immunoSEQ multiplex PCR assay. Held by TCRdb, this immuneACCESS table contains in-frame sequences only and omits some clones. Under half of the omission traces to an unresolved V gene where checked; the cause of the rest is unknown. Counted in this sample were 200,000 to 250,000 clones; approximately 81% of them appeared once. The ten largest clones capture roughly a tenth of the sample. The sequenced sample consisted of peripheral blood. The receptors stem from a woman aged 80 or older with COVID-19, enrolled during active disease.

Only one count was recorded for this clone. V gene TRBV2 combines with J gene TRBJ2-5, with 9 bases identical to TRBD2. V shed 7 bases and J 9 bases; nucleotides not matched to a gene: 9. The CDR3 has 13 residues. The germline gives CDR1 SNHLY, CDR2 FYNNEI. CDR3 region: CASTLSGGGSQYF. The CDR3, as DNA: TGTGCCAGCACCCTTAGCGGGGGTGGGTCCCAGTACTTC.

The J gene is TRBJ2-7, the V gene TRBV6-5, with 8 nucleotides matching TRBD2. In germline, CDR1 is MNHEY, CDR2 SVGAGI. The CDR3 extends over 14 amino acids. The CDR3 bases are TGTGCAAGCGGGCGGGGGGCGACAGGCTACGAGCAGTACTTC. It is translated as CASGRGATGYEQYF.

The J gene is TRBJ2-5, the V gene TRBV5-6; 11 positions match TRBD2. Germline V CDR1 and CDR2: SGHDT, YYEEEE. V dropped 3 bases and J dropped 5; count of bases not matched to a gene: 9. The CDR3 runs 16 residues. The CDR3 nucleotides are TGTGCCAGCAGCTCTACTCTAGCGGGGGGTTGGGAGACCCAGTACTTC. This codes for CASSSTLAGGWETQYF.

V gene TRBV28 combines with J gene TRBJ1-5, with D maybe TRBD1 (5 bases). The CDR3 totals 14 residues. Germline V gives CDR1 MDHEN, CDR2 SYDVKM. Trimming took 7 bases from V and 4 from J, leaving 14 bases between them. This CDR3 reads CASTFWGGNQPQHF. CDR3 bases: TGTGCCAGCACCTTTTGGGGGGGGAATCAGCCCCAGCATTTT. Combining the CDR3 with reference TRBV28 and TRBJ1-5 gives the whole variable domain DVKVTQSSRYLVKRTGEKVFLECVQDMDHENMFWYRQDPGLGLRLIYFSYDVKMKEKGDIPEGYSVSREKKERFSLILESASTNQTSMYLCASTFWGGNQPQHFGDGTRLSIL.

This chain connects TRBV11-2 to TRBJ1-1; D possibly corresponds to TRBD1 (6 bases). The CDR3 runs 13 residues. Germline V CDR1 and CDR2: SGHAT, FQNNGV. Deletions cut 5 bases from V and 1 base from J, with 8 bases between. CDR3: CASSPQGNTEAFF. For the CDR3, the DNA is TGTGCCAGCAGCCCACAGGGGAACACTGAAGCTTTCTTT.

The rearrangement uses TRBV5-1 and TRBJ2-5; maybe TRBD2 (7 bases). CDR3 size: 15 residues. From germline, CDR1 is SGHRS and CDR2 YFSETQ. Trimming cost V 1 base and J 5 bases, with 15 bases left between them. DNA of the CDR3: TGCGCCAGCAGCTTGAGGGGGGGCCGAGAGGAGACCCAGTACTTC. Amino acids: CASSLRGGREETQYF.

The CDR3, as DNA: TGTGCCAGCAGCCCAGTGGCTAGCTCGTACGAGCAGTACTTC. The encoded protein is CASSPVASSYEQYF. V is TRBV13 and J is TRBJ2-7; a weak D match, TRBD2 (5 bases). This CDR3 region has 14 residues. V dropped 5 bases and J dropped 4 bases, with 15 bases sitting between them. Looked up from germline, CDR1 is PRHDT and CDR2 is FYEKMQ (reference sequence).

The chain employs TRBV5-1 and TRBJ2-6; 8 bases match TRBD1. Looked up from germline, CDR1 is SGHRS and CDR2 is YFSETQ. V lost 4 bases to trimming and J lost 2 bases; unmatched junction nucleotides: 2. The CDR3 covers 15 residues. CDR3 bases: TGCGCCAGCAGCCAGGGGGCGGCTGGGGCCAACGTCCTGACTTTC. Amino acids: CASSQGAAGANVLTF.

J is TRBJ1-5 and V is TRBV6-5; D gene uncertain. The CDR3 is 13 residues long. Trimming took 5 bases from V and 6 from J, leaving 11 bases between them. CDR1 MNHEY and CDR2 SVGAGI come from the germline V gene. CDR3 nucleotides: TGTGCCAGCAGTCAATTGGAGGGTCAGCCCCAGCATTTT. This translates into CASSQLEGQPQHF.

The chain recombines TRBV6-2 or TRBV6-3 with TRBJ2-7, with a possible D match to TRBD2 (5 bases). Germline V lookup: CDR1 MNHEY, CDR2 SVGEGT. The CDR3 has 13 residues. Trimming stripped 2 bases from V and 2 bases from J, with 7 bases between. DNA for the CDR3: TGTGCCAGCAGTTACAGGGAGACCTACGAGCAGTACTTC. Protein: CASSYRETYEQYF.

The V gene is TRBV7-3, the J gene TRBJ1-1; tentative D call: TRBD1 (5 bases). This CDR3 spans 14 amino acids. In germline, CDR1 is SGHTA, CDR2 FQGTGA. V lost 4 bases and J 1 base, leaving 10 bases between the germline ends. For the CDR3, the DNA is TGTGCCAGCAGCTCCGGGACTGGGAACACTGAAGCTTTCTTT. This sequence encodes CASSSGTGNTEAFF.

The chain recombines TRBV28 with TRBJ1-3, with D perhaps matching TRBD1 (5 bases). The V and J ends lost 7 bases and 8 bases respectively, with 12 bases between them. The CDR3 is made up of 12 amino acids. Germline loops: CDR1 MDHEN, CDR2 SYDVKM. The CDR3 region has the DNA TGTGCCAGCACGTGGGGGGGGGACACCATATATTTT. It yields the protein CASTWGGDTIYF.

The V and J genes are TRBV11-2 and TRBJ2-4; D may be TRBD2 (5 bases). Trimming left V 5 bases short and J 6 bases short, with 14 bases between. Germline assignment: CDR1 SGHAT and CDR2 FQNNGV. The CDR3 sequence is 14 residues long. The CDR3 nucleotides read TGTGCCAGCAGCGACCCACGGGGAACAAACATTCAGTACTTC. As protein: CASSDPRGTNIQYF.

This chain links TRBV14 with TRBJ1-6, with D uncertain. Germline V gene data show CDR1 as SGHDN and CDR2 as FVKESK. The CDR3 spans 15 residues. The V end was cut by 1 base, the J end by 7 bases, with 11 bases between. CDR3 bases: TGTGCCAGCAGCCAAGTTAGTTTGTGGAATTCACCCCTCCACTTT. It translates to CASSQVSLWNSPLHF.

The rearrangement links TRBV7-8 to TRBJ1-6; TRBD1 might be the D (5 bases). This CDR3 spans 15 amino acids. From germline, CDR1 is SGHVS and CDR2 FQNEAQ. The ends were cut back, 8 bases at V and 8 bases at J, with 19 bases in the middle. CDR3 sequence reads: CASSFLGRADSPLHF. The CDR3 DNA sequence: TGTGCCAGCTCCTTCCTCGGCAGGGCCGATTCACCCCTCCACTTT.

The chain employs TRBV9 and TRBJ1-3; D may be TRBD1 (5 bases). The CDR3 totals 16 residues. Germline V lookup: CDR1 SGDLS, CDR2 YYNGEE. Trimming removed 0 bases from V and 6 bases from J, with 16 bases in between. Here the CDR3 reads CASSVAGGLLQNTIYF. The CDR3 nucleotides read TGTGCCAGCAGCGTAGCTGGGGGACTTCTTCAAAACACCATATATTTT. The complete variable domain, with remaining parts taken from reference TRBV9 and TRBJ1-3, reads DSGVTQTPKHLITATGQRVTLRCSPRSGDLSVYWYQQSLDQGLQFLIQYYNGEERAKGNILERFSAQQFPDLHSELNLSSLELGDSALYFCASSVAGGLLQNTIYFGEGSWLTVV.

The CDR3 is CASSQDILAGDAQRGTQYF. The CDR3 DNA follows: TGCGCCAGCAGCCAAGATATTTTAGCGGGCGATGCCCAGCGGGGGACCCAGTACTTC. The gene calls are TRBV4-1 and TRBJ2-5; 7 bases are a match to TRBD2. In germline, CDR1 is MGHRA, CDR2 YSYEKL. CDR3 size: 19 residues. V trimming: 0 bases; J trimming: 7 bases; junction bases outside the gene matches: 20.

The chain carries TRBV10-3 and TRBJ2-1, with 12 bases fitting TRBD2. The CDR3 covers 17 residues. V lost 1 base to trimming and J lost 4 bases; unmatched junction nucleotides: 5. The germline gives CDR1 ENHRY, CDR2 SYGVKD. The DNA for the CDR3 is TGTGCCATCAGTGAGTACCTTGGGACTAGCGGGTACAATGAGCAGTTCTTC. Residues: CAISEYLGTSGYNEQFF.

The genes are TRBV10-1 and TRBJ2-2, with 8 bases that match TRBD1. This CDR3 has 23 residues. Trimming took 0 bases from V and 2 from J; bases not matched to a gene: 23. The germline CDR1 and CDR2 sequences are WNHNN and SYGVQD (reference sequence). The CDR3 protein is CASSESRLNYGNLDRANTGELFF. CDR3 nucleotides: TGCGCCAGCAGTGAGTCTCGATTAAACTATGGAAATTTGGACAGGGCTAACACCGGGGAGCTGTTTTTT.

This chain connects TRBV7-9 to TRBJ2-5; D is possibly TRBD2 (6 bases). CDR3 length: 16 residues. Germline lookup yields CDR1 SEHNR and CDR2 FQNEAQ (reference sequence). Trimming pared 1 base from V and 2 bases from J, leaving 14 bases between. The CDR3: CASSLDGGWNQETQYF. CDR3 DNA sequence: TGTGCCAGCAGCTTAGACGGGGGATGGAATCAAGAGACCCAGTACTTC.